A single sample gave rise to the 19 T cell receptor beta chains below, sequenced in a study of monozygotic twins with inflammatory bowel disease. TCRdb reprocessed the 5' RACE reads, keeping one entry per CDR3 protein, no DNA. The sample has about 210,000 distinct CDR3 sequences, and its top ten clones hold roughly 1.7%. The sequencing sample was made of blood. The source is a human donor with ulcerative colitis or Crohn's disease, or a healthy co-twin of an affected twin (not recorded which).

The gene calls are TRBV3-1 and TRBJ2-5; without DNA, the TCRdb call of TRBD1 cannot be checked. The CDR3 sequence is 12 residues long. Germline CDR1 and CDR2: LGHDT and YNNKEL (reference sequence). The CDR3 region is CASNRGSETQYF.

This chain uses TRBV5-1 with TRBJ1-3; the TRBD1 assignment by TCRdb is unverifiable without DNA. This CDR3 has 18 residues. Germline V CDR1 and CDR2: SGHRS, YFSETQ. This chain's CDR3 is CASSYALRTGLQVDTIYF. Using reference TRBV5-1 and TRBJ1-3 for the parts outside the CDR3, the full variable domain is KAGVTQTPRYLIKTRGQQVTLSCSPISGHRSVSWYQQTPGQGLQFLFEYFSETQRNKGNFPGRFSGRQFSNSRSEMNVSTLELGDSALYLCASSYALRTGLQVDTIYFGEGSWLTVV.

CDR3 in amino acids: CASYLGGPNTEAFF. V usage is TRBV7-6 and J usage is TRBJ1-1; as DNA is missing, the TRBD1 call by TCRdb cannot be tested. The CDR3 spans 14 residues. The V gene's germline CDR1 is SGHVS and CDR2 FNYEAQ.

The chain carries TRBV5-1 and TRBJ2-4; as DNA is missing, the TRBD2 call by TCRdb cannot be tested. This CDR3 is built from 17 residues. The germline V gene has CDR1 SGHRS and CDR2 YFSETQ. This CDR3 is CASSLVPAALAKNIQYF.

This CDR3 is CASSFEPGQFIAGANVLTF. J is TRBJ2-6 and V is TRBV6-5; TCRdb reports TRBD1, a call that lacks DNA to check it against. Germline CDR1 is MNHEY and CDR2 is SVGAGI. The length of the CDR3 is 19 residues.

This chain links TRBV18 with TRBJ2-5; TCRdb calls TRBD2, which cannot be checked without DNA. Germline V gene sequence: CDR1 KGHSH, CDR2 LQKENI. CDR3 size: 15 residues. This CDR3 is CASSRAGGLLETQYF.

The rearrangement uses TRBV5-6 and TRBJ1-4. In germline, CDR1 is SGHDT, CDR2 YYEEEE. The CDR3 is 13 residues long. The CDR3 loop reads CASIGGAEEKLFF.

V gene TRBV2 combines with J gene TRBJ2-7; TCRdb names TRBD1, which stays unverified in the absence of DNA. The CDR3 runs 13 residues. The germline CDR1 and CDR2 sequences are SNHLY and FYNNEI. This CDR3 reads CATLRTATYEQYF.

V and J are TRBV5-4 and TRBJ1-6; TCRdb's D call, TRBD1, is unchecked because there is no DNA. This CDR3 region has 15 residues. Germline V gene data show CDR1 as SGHNT and CDR2 as YYREEE (reference sequence). The CDR3 region is CASSSQTGKSSPLHF. Full variable domain (rest looked up from reference TRBV5-4 and TRBJ1-6): ETGVTQSPTHLIKTRGQQVTLRCSSQSGHNTVSWYQQALGQGPQFIFQYYREEENGRGNFPPRFSGLQFPNYSSELNVNALELDDSALYLCASSSQTGKSSPLHFGNGTRLTVT.

This chain links TRBV15 with TRBJ1-4; the D call from TCRdb, TRBD1, cannot be confirmed without DNA. CDR3 length equals 13 residues. Germline V gene sequence: CDR1 LNHNV, CDR2 YYDKDF (reference sequence). This CDR3 is CATSRGRQEKLFF.

CDR3 residues: CASSSAGAIYEQYF. V usage is TRBV27 and J usage is TRBJ2-7; TCRdb gives TRBD1 as the D gene, but with no DNA this cannot be confirmed. Germline V gene lookup returns CDR1 MNHEY and CDR2 SMNVEV (reference sequence). CDR3 length: 14 amino acids.

The gene calls are TRBV11-2 and TRBJ1-1; TCRdb proposes TRBD1, but this gene call is untestable without DNA. The CDR3 is 14 residues long. Germline V gene sequence: CDR1 SGHAT, CDR2 FQNNGV. The CDR3 here is CASRLSRGETEAFF.

V is TRBV12-5 and J is TRBJ1-1. This CDR3 spans 13 amino acids. Germline V gene data show CDR1 as LGHNT and CDR2 as FRNRAP. The CDR3 is CASGLDRNTEAFF. Filled out from reference TRBV12-5 and TRBJ1-1, the complete variable domain reads DARVTQTPRHKVTEMGQEVTMRCQPILGHNTVFWYRQTMMQGLELLAYFRNRAPLDDSGMPKDRFSAEMPDATLATLKIQPSEPRDSAVYFCASGLDRNTEAFFGQGTRLTVV.

J is TRBJ2-7 and V is TRBV12-3 or TRBV12-4; TCRdb's D call, TRBD1, is unchecked because there is no DNA. The CDR3 loop spans 13 amino acids. CDR3 region: CASSLEGANEQYF.

J is TRBJ1-6 and V is TRBV15; TCRdb lists TRBD1, though no DNA is available to test this call. The CDR3 totals 15 residues. The germline V gene encodes CDR1 LNHNV and CDR2 YYDKDF (reference sequence). CDR3: CATSRDYREGSPLHF.

The J gene is TRBJ2-1, the V gene TRBV11-2; the TCRdb D gene call, TRBD1, has no DNA to confirm it. CDR1 is SGHAT and CDR2 is FQNNGV in the germline V gene. The CDR3 runs 14 residues. The CDR3 region is CASEIRTGYNEQFF.

The chain carries TRBV5-1 and TRBJ2-2; absent DNA, TCRdb's TRBD1 call cannot be checked. The CDR3 extends over 17 amino acids. In germline, CDR1 is SGHRS, CDR2 YFSETQ. The chain's CDR3 is CASSEPPGRGRTGELFF.

This chain links TRBV12-3 or TRBV12-4 with TRBJ1-1; TCRdb names TRBD1, which stays unverified in the absence of DNA. This CDR3 spans 14 amino acids. CDR3 region: CASSFRGLNTEAFF.

The chain joins TRBV7-9 to TRBJ1-6. The CDR3 runs 12 residues. Germline V gives CDR1 SEHNR, CDR2 FQNEAQ (reference sequence). CDR3: CASSLWNSPLHF.